Listed below are T cell receptor beta chains from one sample, sequenced in a study of T-cell memory formation after mild COVID-19. Via MiXCR, TCRdb re-called the 5' RACE reads, giving one row per CDR3 protein. The data show about half a million distinct CDR3 sequences, over 15% seen once. The sequenced material came from PBMCs or a T cell subset sorted from them (not recorded which). The receptors were gathered from an adult woman who had mild COVID-19 (a few samples of this study predate the infection). Cell type and time point are not known. Each CDR3 is given with its conserved first and last residue.

v_call cdr3_aa
TRBV12-3/TRBV12-4 CASSPRGQGNEKLFF
TRBV6-2/TRBV6-3 CASRTRREFTGELFF
TRBV19 CASSITRNTEAFF
TRBV7-6 CASSLTGRDRDGEFYEQYF
TRBV28 CASRVQGMNTEAFF
TRBV7-8 CASSFRQGESSYEQYF
TRBV5-6 CASRGRGGISYNEQFF
TRBV30 CAWRGDREGAFF
TRBV14 CASSQGLSCSYNEQFF
TRBV12-3/TRBV12-4 CASSTSGVGNEQFF
TRBV28 CASSFMGLSSGANVLTF
TRBV11-1 CASSYRRARNTEAFF
TRBV27 CASSWTGAVSYEQYF
TRBV12-3/TRBV12-4 CASSFSRSMDEQFF
TRBV9 CASSVVLNTEAFF
TRBV12-3/TRBV12-4 CASSQRQGTYEQYF
TRBV5-1 CASSPPTSGAYNEQFF
TRBV5-1 CASGWTSGRADEQFF
TRBV18 CASSPSSVSYNEQFF
TRBV4-1 CASSQDGLAQETQYF
TRBV2 CASSVRIQNYEQYF
TRBV5-6 CASSAYREDVFETQYF
TRBV27 CASRPQGQNSPLHF
TRBV29-1 CSVAGGASGNTIYF
TRBV18 CASSPLGADTEAFF
TRBV6-2/TRBV6-3 CASSYSGGRQPQHF
TRBV29-1 CSVVTDSTDTQYF
TRBV3-1 CASSQGGGRNIQYF
TRBV5-1 CASSLFGTGHTDTQYF
TRBV5-1 CASSLGRDSRSSGNTIYF
TRBV29-1 CSATSGFNYGYTF
TRBV2 CASIQERGPVYEQYF
TRBV7-9 CASSPNQWGSTEAFF
TRBV5-1 CASSLANRPGLAGTFYNEQFF
TRBV5-1 CASSLGLAGVLADTQYF
TRBV6-2/TRBV6-3 CASRKSPPPRARPRETQYF
TRBV7-2 CASSWVENTEAFF
TRBV4-1 CASSPRVAPYNEQFF
TRBV2 CASSEGLATNEKLFF
TRBV7-3 CASSPSTGAISTDTQYF
TRBV4-3 CASSQDLGPWDTEAFF
TRBV3-1 CASSHDGTGASGYTF